This T cell receptor (beta chain) derives from a study of T cell repertoires in cytomegalovirus infection. TCRdb re-derived calls from the reads in MiXCR, one entry per CDR3 protein. Among hundreds of thousands of distinct CDR3 sequences listed, 35% were seen once. Trimming removed 2 bases from V and 6 bases from J, with 10 bases in between. CDR1 and CDR2 from the germline V gene are LGHDT and YNNKEL (reference sequence). The CDR3 spans 13 residues. The V gene is TRBV3-1, the J gene TRBJ1-1; D remains unclear. Sequencing was done on a sample of PBMCs. This receptor was obtained from a human donor in good health (CMV status not recorded). Some clones in this sample may be carry-over from other donors' samples. The CDR3, as DNA: TGTGCCAGCAGCCAATTTCGGGGAGCTGAAGCTTTCTTT. Encoded protein: CASSQFRGAEAFF.